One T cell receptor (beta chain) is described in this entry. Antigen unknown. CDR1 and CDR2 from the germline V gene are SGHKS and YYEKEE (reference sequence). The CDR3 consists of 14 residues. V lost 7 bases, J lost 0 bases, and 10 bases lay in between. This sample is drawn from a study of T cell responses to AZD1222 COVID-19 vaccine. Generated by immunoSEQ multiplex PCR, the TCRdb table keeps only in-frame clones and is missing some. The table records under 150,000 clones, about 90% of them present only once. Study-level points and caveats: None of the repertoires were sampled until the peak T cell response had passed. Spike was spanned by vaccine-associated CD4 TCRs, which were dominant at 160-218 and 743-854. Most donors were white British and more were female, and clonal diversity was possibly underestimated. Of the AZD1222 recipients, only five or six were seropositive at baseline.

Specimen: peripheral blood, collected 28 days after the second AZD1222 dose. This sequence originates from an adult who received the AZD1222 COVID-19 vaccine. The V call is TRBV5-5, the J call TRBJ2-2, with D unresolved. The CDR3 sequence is CASAWGANTGELFF. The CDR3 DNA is TGTGCCAGCGCTTGGGGTGCGAACACCGGGGAGCTGTTTTTT.